Each of the 16 T cell receptor beta chains below was sequenced from the same sample in a study of cytomegalovirus exposure and HLA in healthy donors. Method: immunoSEQ multiplex PCR; TCRdb's copy keeps in-frame clones and lacks some. The table has roughly 300,000 clones, around nine tenths seen once; the top ten hold approximately 0.88%. The sample taken for sequencing was PBMCs. These receptors all stem from a woman aged 18 to 35 in good health and CMV-seronegative.

This chain links TRBV2 with TRBJ2-5, with TRBD1 as a possible D gene (5 bases). Germline V gene lookup returns CDR1 SNHLY and CDR2 FYNNEI. The CDR3 contains 14 residues. Trimming cost V 2 bases and J 5 bases, with 12 bases left between them. For the CDR3, the DNA is TGTGCCAGCAGTGAAAAGGGGTCGGGCGAGACCCAGTACTTC. This translates into CASSEKGSGETQYF.

The V call is TRBV5-1, the J call TRBJ1-1; the D is unclear. This CDR3 has 17 residues. Germline V CDR1 and CDR2: SGHRS, YFSETQ. V was shortened by 2 bases and J by 0 bases, with 17 bases between the two germline ends. The CDR3 spells CASSFGGMGRVNTEAFF. For the CDR3, the DNA is TGCGCCAGCAGCTTTGGAGGGATGGGTCGGGTGAACACTGAAGCTTTCTTT.

V usage is TRBV7-2 and J usage is TRBJ2-7; TRBD1 aligns across 9 bases. The CDR3 is 16 residues long. Germline assignment: CDR1 SGHTA and CDR2 FQGNSA. The junction had 10 bases not matched to a gene; V was cut back by 4 bases and J by 3 bases. CDR3 bases: TGTGCCAGCAGCTCACAGACAGGGGGTTTCAGCTACGAGCAGTACTTC. The encoded protein is CASSSQTGGFSYEQYF.

The gene calls are TRBV5-1 and TRBJ1-6, with D unclear. The CDR3 runs to 15 residues. Trimming took 3 bases from V and 6 from J, leaving 13 bases between them. CDR1 and CDR2 (germline): SGHRS, YFSETQ. The DNA for the CDR3 is TGCGCCAGCAGCTATGAGGGAGGCCGTAATTCACCCCTCCACTTT. It encodes CASSYEGGRNSPLHF.

This chain uses TRBV2 with TRBJ2-3; 8 positions match TRBD2. The CDR3 spans 16 residues. The germline CDR1 and CDR2 sequences are SNHLY and FYNNEI. V lost 5 bases, J lost 4 bases, and 11 bases stayed unmatched. The CDR3 DNA reads as TGTGCCAGCAGTTACGGGAGGGTTAGTAGTGCAGATACGCAGTATTTT. It is translated as CASSYGRVSSADTQYF.

The V gene is TRBV9, the J gene TRBJ2-1; TRBD2 matches at 9 bases. In germline, CDR1 is SGDLS, CDR2 YYNGEE. The CDR3 spans 15 residues. V lost 1 base, J lost 9 bases, and 8 bases stayed unmatched. In nucleotides, the CDR3 is TGTGCCAGCAGCGTATGGCTAGCGGGGTCCGTTGAGCAGTTCTTC. It encodes CASSVWLAGSVEQFF.

The chain combines TRBV7-2 with TRBJ1-2; 7 bases align to TRBD1. This CDR3 region has 15 residues. The germline CDR1 and CDR2 sequences are SGHTA and FQGNSA. The trim removed 5 bases at V and 8 bases at J, leaving 14 bases unmatched. CDR3 sequence: CASSPPPRGQSGYTF. DNA of the CDR3: TGTGCCAGCAGCCCCCCGCCGAGGGGGCAGAGCGGCTACACCTTC. Full variable domain (rest looked up from reference TRBV7-2 and TRBJ1-2): GAGVSQSPSNKVTEKGKDVELRCDPISGHTALYWYRQSLGQGLEFLIYFQGNSAPDKSGLPSDRFSAERTGGSVSTLTIQRTQQEDSAVYLCASSPPPRGQSGYTFGSGTRLTVV.

The J gene is TRBJ1-1, the V gene TRBV2; tentatively, D is TRBD1 (5 bases). V was trimmed by 3 bases and J by 5 bases, leaving 13 bases between them. CDR1 is SNHLY, CDR2 FYNNEI, per germline. The CDR3 has 14 residues. The CDR3 sequence is CASSDAGQRTEAFF. The CDR3, as DNA: TGTGCCAGCAGTGACGCGGGGCAGAGGACTGAAGCTTTCTTT.

The chain couples TRBV5-6 to TRBJ2-5; 10 nucleotides line up with TRBD2. Trimming took 3 bases from V and 6 from J; bases not matched to a gene: 11. Germline V gives CDR1 SGHDT, CDR2 YYEEEE. The CDR3 covers 16 residues. The CDR3 here is CASSSGGVSGRKTQYF. Here the CDR3 DNA reads TGTGCCAGCAGCTCGGGTGGGGTTAGCGGGAGGAAGACCCAGTACTTC.

This clone has only one observation. This sequence joins TRBV27 and TRBJ2-1; D possibly corresponds to TRBD2 (5 bases). Germline values: CDR1 MNHEY, CDR2 SMNVEV (reference sequence). Trimming left V 5 bases short and J 4 bases short, with 9 bases between. The CDR3 spans 13 residues. The CDR3 DNA is TGTGCCAGCAGTCCCGGGAATTACAATGAGCAGTTCTTC. Protein: CASSPGNYNEQFF.

This clone was seen a single time. This chain uses TRBV28 with TRBJ2-1; 10 bases match TRBD2. Germline CDR1 MDHEN, CDR2 SYDVKM. This CDR3 has 18 residues. V shed 3 bases, J shed 6 bases, and the junction held 14 bases outside the gene matches. CDR3 sequence reads: CASSFIRGRLAGGNEQFF. CDR3 nucleotide sequence: TGTGCCAGCAGTTTTATCCGGGGCCGACTAGCGGGCGGCAATGAGCAGTTCTTC.

In regard to this clone: The sample holds other DNA sequences that translate to the same CDR3. The chain joins TRBV9 to TRBJ2-6, with D unresolved. This CDR3 spans 15 amino acids. The V gene's germline CDR1 is SGDLS and CDR2 YYNGEE. V lost 0 bases to trimming and J lost 1 base, with 5 bases between them. The CDR3 here is CASSVAGSGANVLTF. The CDR3 DNA sequence: TGTGCCAGCAGCGTAGCCGGTTCTGGGGCCAACGTCCTGACTTTC.

The rearrangement links TRBV7-2 to TRBJ2-1; D is ambiguous. There are 15 residues in the CDR3. V was clipped by 3 bases and J by 2 bases, with 11 bases between them. Per the germline V gene, CDR1 is SGHTA and CDR2 is FQGNSA. CDR3 sequence: CASSFDQSPYNEQFF. DNA for the CDR3: TGTGCCAGCAGCTTTGATCAGTCGCCCTACAATGAGCAGTTCTTC.

V usage is TRBV13 and J usage is TRBJ1-5; 8 bases are a match to TRBD1. V shed 3 bases and J 6 bases; nucleotides not matched to a gene: 7. Germline-derived CDR1 and CDR2 are PRHDT and FYEKMQ (reference sequence). The CDR3 consists of 15 residues. CDR3 region: CASSFGQGGGQPQHF. The CDR3 nucleotides read TGTGCCAGCAGCTTCGGACAGGGAGGGGGTCAGCCCCAGCATTTT. The complete variable domain, with remaining parts taken from reference TRBV13 and TRBJ1-5, reads AAGVIQSPRHLIKEKRETATLKCYPIPRHDTVYWYQQGPGQDPQFLISFYEKMQSDKGSIPDRFSAQQFSDYHSELNMSSLELGDSALYFCASSFGQGGGQPQHFGDGTRLSIL.

The chain joins TRBV11-1 to TRBJ2-7, with D possibly TRBD1 on 5 matching bases. CDR3 size: 15 residues. The V end was cut by 5 bases, the J end by 2 bases, with 16 bases between. CDR1 is SGHAT, CDR2 FQDESV, per germline (reference sequence). This chain's CDR3 is CASSLPPRGTYEQYF. CDR3 DNA sequence: TGTGCCAGCAGCCTCCCCCCTAGGGGCACCTACGAGCAGTACTTC.

This chain connects TRBV19 to TRBJ1-5; no reliable D call. CDR1 and CDR2 from the germline V gene are LNHDA and SQIVND (reference sequence). V gave up 7 bases and J gave up 7 bases, with 20 bases separating them. This CDR3 is 15 amino acids long. The CDR3 is CASTFERRGQQPQHF. In DNA form, the CDR3 reads TGTGCCAGTACATTCGAACGACGAGGCCAACAGCCCCAGCATTTT.